This T cell receptor (beta chain) was captured in a study of cytomegalovirus exposure and HLA in healthy donors. In the study overall: Of around 400 genotyped donors, roughly 81% grouped in the Caucasian-associated ancestry cluster.

The PCR contained 60 Vbeta and 13 Jbeta primers. Produced via immunoSEQ multiplex PCR; TCRdb's table is partial and in-frame only. The table lists about 130,000 clones, around 80% of them singletons. On this clone itself: The antigen remains undetermined. The conserved phenylalanine or tryptophan is not found at the CDR3 terminus, so this likely reflects a read error.

This CDR3 region has 14 residues. V lost 5 bases and J lost 0, with 10 bases in between. CDR1 is SGHTA and CDR2 is FQGNSA in the germline V gene. General study points: Most observed TCR sequences were rare, whereas some public TCRs were detected in many donors. Productive status was seen about 90% or about 30% of the time for most TCR beta V segments in an earlier analysis.

Though probably carrying unrecorded immune exposures, donors were nominally healthy at sampling. The sequenced sample was PBMCs. The TCR was taken from a boy between 2 and 10 years old in good health and CMV-seronegative. The chain joins TRBV7-2 to TRBJ1-1, with a weak D call TRBD1 (5 bases). The CDR3 DNA sequence: TGTGCCAGCAGCCAGACAGATTTGAACACTGAAGCTTTCCTT. This translates into CASSQTDLNTEAFL.